These 3 T cell receptor beta chains were sequenced from one sample in a study of blood T cell repertoires in COVID-19. This table comes from immunoSEQ multiplex PCR, and its TCRdb copy is limited to in-frame clones, with some not included. This sample has 120,000 or so clones, with 70% to 75% found just once. The sequenced material came from peripheral blood. The origin of the receptors is a man aged 55 to 70 with acute or convalescent COVID-19.

The chain links TRBV30 to TRBJ1-2; 7 positions agree with TRBD1. V was pared by 6 bases and J by 8 bases, with 3 bases of the junction left unmatched. CDR3 length: 10 residues. CDR1 is GTSNPN, CDR2 SVGIG, per germline (reference sequence). CDR3 sequence reads: CACLGQGYTF. Written as DNA, the CDR3 is TGTGCCTGCCTGGGACAGGGCTACACCTTC.

This clone came up once. The V gene is TRBV6-1, the J gene TRBJ1-5; a possible D gene is TRBD1 (6 bases). Germline CDR1 MNHNS, CDR2 SASEGT. The V end was cut by 2 bases, the J end by 3 bases, with 17 bases between. The CDR3 loop spans 17 amino acids. The CDR3 nucleotides are TGTGCCAGCAGTGAACTTCCAGGACAGTTTTACAATCAGCCCCAGCATTTT. It codes for CASSELPGQFYNQPQHF.

The chain employs TRBV10-3 and TRBJ1-2; the D is unclear. This CDR3 spans 15 amino acids. V dropped 0 bases and J dropped 3 bases, with 11 bases sitting between them. Germline V gene sequence: CDR1 ENHRY, CDR2 SYGVKD. The CDR3 region has the DNA TGTGCCATCAGTGAGTCGAGGGTAAGCTACTATGGCTACACCTTC. Residues: CAISESRVSYYGYTF.